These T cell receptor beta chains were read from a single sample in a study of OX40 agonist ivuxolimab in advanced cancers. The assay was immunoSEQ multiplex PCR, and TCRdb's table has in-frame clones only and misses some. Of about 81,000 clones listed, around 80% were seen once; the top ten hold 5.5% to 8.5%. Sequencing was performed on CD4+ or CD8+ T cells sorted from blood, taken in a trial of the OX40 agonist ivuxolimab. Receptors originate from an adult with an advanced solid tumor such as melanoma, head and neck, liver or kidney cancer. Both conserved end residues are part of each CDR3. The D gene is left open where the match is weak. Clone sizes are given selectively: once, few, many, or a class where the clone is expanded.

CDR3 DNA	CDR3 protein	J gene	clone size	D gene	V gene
TGTGCCAGCAGTTTCGAGGAGCGGGGGGGTCGTAATGAGCAGTTCTTC	CASSFEERGGRNEQFF	TRBJ2-1	-	TRBD2	TRBV27
TGTGCCAGCAGCTCCTCGGTGAGCTCCTACAATGAGCAGTTCTTC	CASSSSVSSYNEQFF	TRBJ2-1	-	-	TRBV11-2
TGTGCCAGCAGTTTCCTTCTAGCCGGGAGCACAGATACGCAGTATTTT	CASSFLLAGSTDTQYF	TRBJ2-3	-	-	TRBV27
TGTGCCATCAGTGACACAGGGGAAAGGGACACCATATATTTT	CAISDTGERDTIYF	TRBJ1-3	-	TRBD1	TRBV10-3
TGTGCCAGCAGCCAAGTAGGACATCAAGAGACCCAGTACTTC	CASSQVGHQETQYF	TRBJ2-5	-	-	TRBV14
TGTGCCAGCAGTTTATCGGGACAGGGGAGGGAGACCCAGTACTTC	CASSLSGQGRETQYF	TRBJ2-5	-	TRBD1	TRBV27
TGTGCCAGCAGCCAGCGGGGGGACTACAATGAGCAGTTCTTC	CASSQRGDYNEQFF	TRBJ2-1	-	TRBD2	TRBV11-2
TGTGCCAGCAGCCGGGAGGCGAGGACAGGGTCTAGCACAGATACGCAGTATTTT	CASSREARTGSSTDTQYF	TRBJ2-3	-	TRBD1	TRBV4-2
TGTGCCAGCAGCCGGGACCCCATCGCTCGCACCGGGGAGCTGTTTTTT	CASSRDPIARTGELFF	TRBJ2-2	-	-	TRBV5-4
TGTGCCAGCAGTTTTCGGTCGACAGTCTTGTACACCTTC	CASSFRSTVLYTF	TRBJ1-2	-	-	TRBV28
TGTGCCAGTAGTATCGGTGGTATAGGAGCAAGCTATGGCTACACCTTC	CASSIGGIGASYGYTF	TRBJ1-2	-	-	TRBV19
TGTGCCAGCAGCCAAAGTACTAGCGGGAGTATCTACAATGAGCAGTTCTTC	CASSQSTSGSIYNEQFF	TRBJ2-1	-	TRBD2	TRBV4-2
TGTGCCAGCAGTTACGTGGGACAGGGTTATAATTCACCCCTCCACTTT	CASSYVGQGYNSPLHF	TRBJ1-6	-	TRBD1	TRBV6-5
TGTGCCAGCAGTTACCTAGAGCGCAATGAGCAGTTCTTC	CASSYLERNEQFF	TRBJ2-1	once	-	TRBV6-5
TGTGCCAGCAGCCAGCCGACGACCCAGTACTTC	CASSQPTTQYF	TRBJ2-5	-	-	TRBV5-8
TGTGCCAGCAGTTTCCGCGGACAAAATACGCAGTATTTT	CASSFRGQNTQYF	TRBJ2-3	-	-	TRBV27
TGTGCCTCGAAAGGCCCGGAACGGAGGACCTACAATGAGCAGTTCTTC	CASKGPERRTYNEQFF	TRBJ2-1	-	-	TRBV27
TGCGCCAGCAGAGGACAGGGGGATAATTCACCCCTCCACTTT	CASRGQGDNSPLHF	TRBJ1-6	few	TRBD1	TRBV10-1
TGCGCCAGCAGCTTCGGTAATGAGCAGTTCTTC	CASSFGNEQFF	TRBJ2-1	-	-	TRBV4-1
TGTGCCAGCAGCTGGGACAGGGGAGTCTATGGCTACACCTTC	CASSWDRGVYGYTF	TRBJ1-2	-	TRBD1	TRBV5-4
TGCGCCAGCAGCGGACAGACAGATACGCAGTATTTT	CASSGQTDTQYF	TRBJ2-3	-	-	TRBV4-1
TGTGCCAGCAGTTCCCCAGCGAACACTGAAGCTTTCTTT	CASSSPANTEAFF	TRBJ1-1	few	-	TRBV6-5
TGTGCCAGCAGTCTGGGACTAGCGGGGGCCACAGATACGCAGTATTTT	CASSLGLAGATDTQYF	TRBJ2-3	-	TRBD2	TRBV4-2
TGTGCCAGCAAAGCGGGACAGGGCAATCAGCCCCAGCATTTT	CASKAGQGNQPQHF	TRBJ1-5	-	TRBD1	TRBV19
TGTGCCACCAGCAGACAAGCGGGCTGGGGCAATGAGCAGTTCTTC	CATSRQAGWGNEQFF	TRBJ2-1	-	-	TRBV15
TGTGCCAGCAGCGTCTCCGGGGGGAAGGATGAGCAGTTCTTC	CASSVSGGKDEQFF	TRBJ2-1	-	TRBD2	TRBV9
TGTGCCAGCAGCTTGGGGGTTGGGCGCAGGGAGTCTGGAAACACCATATATTTT	CASSLGVGRRESGNTIYF	TRBJ1-3	-	-	TRBV5-6
TGTGCCAGCAGTTTGAATTCACCCCTCCACTTT	CASSLNSPLHF	TRBJ1-6	-	-	TRBV28